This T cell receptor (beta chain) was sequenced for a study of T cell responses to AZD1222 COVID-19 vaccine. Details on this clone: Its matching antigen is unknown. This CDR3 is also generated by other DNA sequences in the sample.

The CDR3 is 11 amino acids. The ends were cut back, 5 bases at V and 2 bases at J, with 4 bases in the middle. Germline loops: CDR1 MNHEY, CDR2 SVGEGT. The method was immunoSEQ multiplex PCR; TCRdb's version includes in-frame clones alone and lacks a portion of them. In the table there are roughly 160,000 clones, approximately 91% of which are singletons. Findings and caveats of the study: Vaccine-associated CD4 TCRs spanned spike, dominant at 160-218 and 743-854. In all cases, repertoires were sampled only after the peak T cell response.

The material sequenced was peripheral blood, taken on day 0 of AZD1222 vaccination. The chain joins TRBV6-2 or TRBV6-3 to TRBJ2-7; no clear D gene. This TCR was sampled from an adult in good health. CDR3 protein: CASSTTYEQYF. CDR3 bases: TGTGCCAGCAGTACTACCTACGAGCAGTACTTC.